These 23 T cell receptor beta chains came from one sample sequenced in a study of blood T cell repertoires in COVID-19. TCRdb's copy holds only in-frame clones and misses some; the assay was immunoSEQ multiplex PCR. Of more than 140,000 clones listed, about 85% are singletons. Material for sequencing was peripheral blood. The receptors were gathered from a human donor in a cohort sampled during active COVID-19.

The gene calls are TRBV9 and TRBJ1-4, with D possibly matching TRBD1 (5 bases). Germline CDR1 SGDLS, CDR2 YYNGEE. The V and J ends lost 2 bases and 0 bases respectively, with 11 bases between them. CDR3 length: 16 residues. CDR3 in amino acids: CASSVGASATNEKLFF. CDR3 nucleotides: TGTGCCAGCAGCGTTGGGGCATCTGCAACTAATGAAAAACTGTTTTTT.

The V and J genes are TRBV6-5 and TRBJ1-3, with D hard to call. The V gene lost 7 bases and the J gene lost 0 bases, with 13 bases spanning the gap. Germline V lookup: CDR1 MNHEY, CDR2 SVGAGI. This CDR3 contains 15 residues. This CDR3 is CASKRSSVSGNTIYF. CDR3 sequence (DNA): TGTGCCAGCAAACGGAGCAGTGTCTCTGGAAACACCATATATTTT.

CDR3 loop: CATQGASNQPQHF. The DNA of the CDR3 is TGTGCCACACAGGGGGCTAGCAATCAGCCCCAGCATTTT. The chain employs TRBV4-2 and TRBJ1-5; 9 bases match TRBD1. This CDR3 region has 13 residues. Germline V gene sequence: CDR1 LGHNA, CDR2 YNFKEQ. The ends lost 10 bases at V and 0 bases at J; junction bases unmatched: 1.

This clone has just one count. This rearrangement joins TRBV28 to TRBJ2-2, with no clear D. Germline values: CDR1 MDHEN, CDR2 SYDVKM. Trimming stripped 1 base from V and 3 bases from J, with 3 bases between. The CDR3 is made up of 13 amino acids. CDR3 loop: CASSLFYTGELFF. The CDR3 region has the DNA TGTGCCAGCAGTTTATTCTACACCGGGGAGCTGTTTTTT.

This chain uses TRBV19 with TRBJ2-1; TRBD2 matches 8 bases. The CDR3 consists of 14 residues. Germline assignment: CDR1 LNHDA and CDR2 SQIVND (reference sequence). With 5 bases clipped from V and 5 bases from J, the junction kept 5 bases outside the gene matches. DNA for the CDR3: TGTGCCAGTAGTCAGGTAGCGGGGCACAATGAGCAGTTCTTC. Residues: CASSQVAGHNEQFF.

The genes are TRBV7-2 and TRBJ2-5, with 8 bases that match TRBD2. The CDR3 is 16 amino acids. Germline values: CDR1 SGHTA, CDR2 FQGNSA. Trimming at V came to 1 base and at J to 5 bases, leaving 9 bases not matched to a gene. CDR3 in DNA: TGTGCCAGCAGCTTAGTGGGAGCGGGAGTAGTTGAGACCCAGTACTTC. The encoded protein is CASSLVGAGVVETQYF.

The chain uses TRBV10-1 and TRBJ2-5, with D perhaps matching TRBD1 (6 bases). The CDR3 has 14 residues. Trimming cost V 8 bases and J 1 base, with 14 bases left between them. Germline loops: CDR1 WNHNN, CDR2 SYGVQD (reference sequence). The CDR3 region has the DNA TGCGCCAGCTTGGACAGTCCTCTCCAAGAGACCCAGTACTTC. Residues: CASLDSPLQETQYF.

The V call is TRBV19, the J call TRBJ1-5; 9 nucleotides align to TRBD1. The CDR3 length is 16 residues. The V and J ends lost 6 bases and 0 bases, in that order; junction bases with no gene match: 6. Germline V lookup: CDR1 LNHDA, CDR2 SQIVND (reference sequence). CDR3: CASSPQGAYSNQPQHF. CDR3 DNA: TGTGCCAGTAGCCCACAGGGGGCCTATAGCAATCAGCCCCAGCATTTT.

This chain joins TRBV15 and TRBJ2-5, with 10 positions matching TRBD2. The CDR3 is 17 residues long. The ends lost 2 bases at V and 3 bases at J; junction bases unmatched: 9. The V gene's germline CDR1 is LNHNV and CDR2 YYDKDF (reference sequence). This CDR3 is CATSRPLLAGEEETQYF. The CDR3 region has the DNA TGTGCCACCAGCAGACCCCTGCTAGCGGGAGAGGAAGAGACCCAGTACTTC.

CDR3 protein: CASSHIGVSYEQYF. Here the CDR3 DNA reads TGTGCCAGCAGCCACATCGGGGTATCCTACGAGCAGTACTTC. J is TRBJ2-7 and V is TRBV11-2; D is possibly TRBD2 (5 bases). Trimming removed 5 bases at V and 1 base at J, with 12 bases between. Germline CDR1 reads SGHAT; CDR2 reads FQNNGV. The CDR3 runs 14 residues.

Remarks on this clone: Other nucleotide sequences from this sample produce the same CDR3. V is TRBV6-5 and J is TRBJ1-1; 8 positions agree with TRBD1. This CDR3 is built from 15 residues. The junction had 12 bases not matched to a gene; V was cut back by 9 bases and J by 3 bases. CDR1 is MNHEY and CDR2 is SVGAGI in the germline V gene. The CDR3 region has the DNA TGTGCCAGTAGCACCAGGGGGCGTGCGGACACTGAAGCTTTCTTT. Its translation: CASSTRGRADTEAFF.

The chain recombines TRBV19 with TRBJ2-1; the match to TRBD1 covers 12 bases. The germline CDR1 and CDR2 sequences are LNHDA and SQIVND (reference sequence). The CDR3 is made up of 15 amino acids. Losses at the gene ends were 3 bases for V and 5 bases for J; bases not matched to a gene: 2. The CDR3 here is CASSIWDRGHNEQFF. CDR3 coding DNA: TGTGCCAGTAGTATCTGGGACAGGGGGCACAATGAGCAGTTCTTC.

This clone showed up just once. The CDR3 bases are TGTGCCAGCATCTTTGGGACTAGCGGGAGAGTAGTCGGTACGCAGTATTTT. Amino acids: CASIFGTSGRVVGTQYF. This chain joins TRBV7-8 and TRBJ2-3, with TRBD2 matching over 14 bases. V shed 7 bases and J 8 bases; nucleotides not matched to a gene: 14. The CDR3 covers 17 residues. The germline gives CDR1 SGHVS, CDR2 FQNEAQ.

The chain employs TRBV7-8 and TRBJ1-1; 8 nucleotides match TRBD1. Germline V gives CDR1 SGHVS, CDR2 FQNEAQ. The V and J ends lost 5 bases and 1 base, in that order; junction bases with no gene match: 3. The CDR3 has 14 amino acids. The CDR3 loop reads CASSRQGRNTEAFF. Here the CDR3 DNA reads TGTGCCAGCAGCAGACAGGGGAGGAACACTGAAGCTTTCTTT. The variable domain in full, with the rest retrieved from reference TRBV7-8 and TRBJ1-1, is GAGVSQSPRYKVAKRGQDVALRCDPISGHVSLFWYQQALGQGPEFLTYFQNEAQLDKSGLPSDRFFAERPEGSVSTLKIQRTQQEDSAVYLCASSRQGRNTEAFFGQGTRLTVV.

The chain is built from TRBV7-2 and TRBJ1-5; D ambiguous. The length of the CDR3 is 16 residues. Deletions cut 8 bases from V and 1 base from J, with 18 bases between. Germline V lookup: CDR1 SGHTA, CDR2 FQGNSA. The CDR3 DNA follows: TGTGCCAGCTCAGCTTCAATCGGCGGCAGCAATCAGCCCCAGCATTTT. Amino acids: CASSASIGGSNQPQHF.

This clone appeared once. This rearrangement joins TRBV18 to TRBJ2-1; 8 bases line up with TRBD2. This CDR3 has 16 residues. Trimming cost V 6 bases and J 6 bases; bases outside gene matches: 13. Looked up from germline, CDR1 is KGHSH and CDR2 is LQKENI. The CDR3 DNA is TGTGCCAGCTCCCCCTCAGCGGGAGTAACTGGCAATGAGCAGTTCTTC. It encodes CASSPSAGVTGNEQFF. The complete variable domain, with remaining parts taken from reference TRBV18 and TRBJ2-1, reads NAGVMQNPRHLVRRRGQEARLRCSPMKGHSHVYWYRQLPEEGLKFMVYLQKENIIDESGMPKERFSAEFPKEGPSILRIQQVVRGDSAAYFCASSPSAGVTGNEQFFGPGTRLTVL.

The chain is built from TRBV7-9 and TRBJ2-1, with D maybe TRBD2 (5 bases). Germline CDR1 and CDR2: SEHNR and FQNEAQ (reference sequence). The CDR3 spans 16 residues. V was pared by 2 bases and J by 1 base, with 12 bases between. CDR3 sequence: CASSLLERFSYNEQFF. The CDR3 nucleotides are TGTGCCAGCAGCTTACTTGAGCGGTTTTCCTACAATGAGCAGTTCTTC.

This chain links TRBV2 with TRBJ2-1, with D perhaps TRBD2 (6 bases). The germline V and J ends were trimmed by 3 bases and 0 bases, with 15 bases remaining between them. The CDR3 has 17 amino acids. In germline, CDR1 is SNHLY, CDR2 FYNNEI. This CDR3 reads CASSEWRRRGSYNEQFF. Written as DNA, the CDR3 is TGTGCCAGCAGTGAGTGGCGGCGGAGGGGCTCCTACAATGAGCAGTTCTTC.

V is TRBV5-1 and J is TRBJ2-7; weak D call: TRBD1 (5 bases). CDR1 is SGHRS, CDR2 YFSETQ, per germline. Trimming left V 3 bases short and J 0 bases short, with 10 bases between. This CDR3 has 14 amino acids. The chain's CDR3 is CASSYRQSSYEQYF. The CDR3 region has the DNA TGCGCCAGCAGCTACAGACAGAGCTCCTACGAGCAGTACTTC.

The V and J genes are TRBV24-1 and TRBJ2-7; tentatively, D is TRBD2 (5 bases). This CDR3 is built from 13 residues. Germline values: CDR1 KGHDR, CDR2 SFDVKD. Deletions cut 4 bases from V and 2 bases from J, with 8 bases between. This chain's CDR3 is CATSDAGTYEQYF. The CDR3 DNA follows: TGTGCCACCAGTGACGCCGGGACCTACGAGCAGTACTTC.

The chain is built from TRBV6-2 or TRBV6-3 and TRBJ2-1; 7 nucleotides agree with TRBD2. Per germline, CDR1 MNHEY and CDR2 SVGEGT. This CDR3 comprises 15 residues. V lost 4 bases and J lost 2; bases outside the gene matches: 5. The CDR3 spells CASSSPGGPYNEQFF. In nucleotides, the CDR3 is TGTGCCAGCAGTTCGCCGGGGGGACCCTACAATGAGCAGTTCTTC.

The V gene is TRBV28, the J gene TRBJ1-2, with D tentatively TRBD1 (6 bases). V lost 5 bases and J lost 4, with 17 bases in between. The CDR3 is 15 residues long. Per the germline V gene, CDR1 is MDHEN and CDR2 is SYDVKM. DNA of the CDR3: TGTGCCAGCAGTACCGGACAGTTTCGCCCCTATGGCTACACCTTC. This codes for CASSTGQFRPYGYTF.

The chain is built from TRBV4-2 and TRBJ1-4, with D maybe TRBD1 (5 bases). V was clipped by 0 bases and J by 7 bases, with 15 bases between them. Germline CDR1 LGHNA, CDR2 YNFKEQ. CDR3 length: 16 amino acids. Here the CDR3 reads CASSQDGRLGGEKLFF. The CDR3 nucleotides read TGTGCCAGCAGCCAAGATGGCCGGTTGGGGGGTGAAAAACTGTTTTTT.